Included here is one T cell receptor beta chain sequence, with context. Its antigen is undetermined. This specimen belongs to a study of CD8+ T cells in alopecia areata. After isolation, RNA underwent reverse transcription to generate cDNA as the sequencing template. Method: immunoSEQ multiplex PCR; TCRdb's copy keeps in-frame clones and lacks some. The sample has about 200,000 clones; around three fifths are singletons. V dropped 4 bases and J dropped 5; count of bases not matched to a gene: 2. The CDR3 consists of 13 residues. Germline V gene lookup returns CDR1 MNHEY and CDR2 SMNVEV (reference sequence). Study-wide results and limits: Sharing of TCRs across patients appeared less clear than in mice, possibly for HLA-related reasons. For lesional scalp, especially alopecia totalis/universalis, clonality was higher than in normal scalp. Scalp repertoires also include resident alphabeta T cells from normal skin.

Starting from PBMCs, sorting isolated CD4+ and CD8+ T cells. This chain uses TRBV27 with TRBJ1-5, with 7 bases aligning to TRBD1. The sequenced material came from CD8+ T cells sorted from blood. This clonotype was sampled from a human donor in good health. The CDR3 DNA sequence: TGTGCCAGCAGTTATAGGGGGCATCAGCCCCAGCATTTT. This sequence encodes CASSYRGHQPQHF.